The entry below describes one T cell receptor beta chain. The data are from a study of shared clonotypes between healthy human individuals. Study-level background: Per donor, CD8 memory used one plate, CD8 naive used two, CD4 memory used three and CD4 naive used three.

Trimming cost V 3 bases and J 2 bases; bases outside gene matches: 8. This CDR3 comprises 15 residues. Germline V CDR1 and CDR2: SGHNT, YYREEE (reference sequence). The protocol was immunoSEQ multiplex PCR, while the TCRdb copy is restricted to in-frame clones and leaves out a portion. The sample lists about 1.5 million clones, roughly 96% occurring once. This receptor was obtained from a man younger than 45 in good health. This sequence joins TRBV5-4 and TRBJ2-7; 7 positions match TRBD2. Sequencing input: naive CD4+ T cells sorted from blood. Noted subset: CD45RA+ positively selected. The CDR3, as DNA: TGTGCCAGCAGCTCCCCCATGGGGGGGGCCTACGAGCAGTACTTC. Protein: CASSSPMGGAYEQYF.